This TCR beta chain appears in the sequencing data of a study of blood T cell repertoires in COVID-19. Study background: Whether acute or convalescent, the COVID-19 samples came from the United States, Italy and Spain.

Those who participated ranged in age from roughly 18 to 90 years and resided in about 24 US areas. Two consecutive negative NP/OP PCR tests, clearance, or resolved symptoms defined Cohort 3 recovery. CDR3 size: 19 residues. The V and J ends lost 3 bases and 0 bases, in that order; junction bases with no gene match: 15. Germline lookup yields CDR1 SGDLS and CDR2 YYNGEE. Source study methods: How many nucleated cells were present was estimated from reference gene primer amplification. TCRdb keeps only in-frame clones here, not all; method: immunoSEQ multiplex PCR. D and trimming come from the DNA, and the V and J calls and clone size come from that table. The sample holds about 20,000 clones, about nine tenths seen once.

The chain is built from TRBV9 and TRBJ2-1; TRBD1 agrees at 7 bases. Sequences were obtained from PBMCs or T cells enriched from blood (not recorded which). This receptor was obtained from a woman aged 30 to 39 who had recovered from COVID-19. The CDR3 region has the DNA TGTGCCAGCAGCGGCGCCGGGACAGCCCTGATGAGCTCCTACAATGAGCAGTTCTTC. Protein sequence: CASSGAGTALMSSYNEQFF.